What follows are 6 T cell receptor beta chains derived from one specimen sequenced in a study of OX40 agonist ivuxolimab in advanced cancers. The method was immunoSEQ multiplex PCR; TCRdb's version includes in-frame clones alone and lacks a portion of them. The top ten clones hold about 0.4% of a sample with fewer than 100,000 clones, about four fifths of them seen once. The sample in question was CD4+ or CD8+ T cells sorted from blood, obtained in a trial of the OX40 agonist ivuxolimab. These receptors all stem from an adult with an advanced solid tumor such as melanoma, head and neck, liver or kidney cancer.

The rearrangement uses TRBV2 and TRBJ1-1, with D unresolved. The V gene lost 5 bases and the J gene lost 4 bases, with 8 bases spanning the gap. CDR1 is SNHLY, CDR2 FYNNEI, per germline. The CDR3 runs to 12 residues. The CDR3 DNA follows: TGTGCCAGCAGTCGCCTGATCACTGAAGCTTTCTTT. It specifies CASSRLITEAFF.

This clone is a singleton in its sample. V is TRBV2 and J is TRBJ2-2; TRBD2 matches 7 bases. Germline V gives CDR1 SNHLY, CDR2 FYNNEI. This CDR3 has 16 amino acids. The trim removed 4 bases at V and 6 bases at J, leaving 11 bases unmatched. The CDR3 coding sequence is TGTGCCAGCAGTGTTTTCCGAACGGGGGGATCCGGGGAGCTGTTTTTT. Translated: CASSVFRTGGSGELFF.

This sequence joins TRBV6-5 and TRBJ1-2; D is unclear. V lost 3 bases, J lost 8 bases, and 16 bases lay in between. This CDR3 is built from 14 residues. Germline values: CDR1 MNHEY, CDR2 SVGAGI. The CDR3: CASSYTDDNRGYTF. Written as DNA, the CDR3 is TGTGCCAGCAGTTATACGGACGACAATCGCGGCTACACCTTC.

J is TRBJ2-1 and V is TRBV6-5; 11 bases fit TRBD2. CDR3 length equals 13 residues. The V gene's germline CDR1 is MNHEY and CDR2 SVGAGI. V trimming: 6 bases; J trimming: 9 bases; junction bases outside the gene matches: 4. CDR3 protein: CASRLTSGSEQFF. CDR3 coding DNA: TGTGCCAGCAGATTAACTAGCGGGAGTGAGCAGTTCTTC.

This clone has only one observation. The V gene is TRBV2, the J gene TRBJ2-5; D is unclear. TRBJ2-7 matches the DNA end more closely, so the J call is doubtful. The CDR3 covers 10 residues. Germline CDR1 and CDR2: SNHLY and FYNNEI. This chain's CDR3 is CASSDSEQYF. The DNA of the CDR3 is TGTGCCAGCAGTGACTCCGAGCAGTACTTC.

This clone was counted a few times. V and J are TRBV19 and TRBJ1-1; no definite D call. CDR3 length: 14 residues. Germline CDR1 is LNHDA and CDR2 is SQIVND (reference sequence). V was pared by 7 bases and J by 3 bases, with 15 bases between. CDR3 residues: CASNRFGRDTEAFF. CDR3 DNA sequence: TGTGCCAGTAATCGTTTTGGGCGGGACACTGAAGCTTTCTTT.